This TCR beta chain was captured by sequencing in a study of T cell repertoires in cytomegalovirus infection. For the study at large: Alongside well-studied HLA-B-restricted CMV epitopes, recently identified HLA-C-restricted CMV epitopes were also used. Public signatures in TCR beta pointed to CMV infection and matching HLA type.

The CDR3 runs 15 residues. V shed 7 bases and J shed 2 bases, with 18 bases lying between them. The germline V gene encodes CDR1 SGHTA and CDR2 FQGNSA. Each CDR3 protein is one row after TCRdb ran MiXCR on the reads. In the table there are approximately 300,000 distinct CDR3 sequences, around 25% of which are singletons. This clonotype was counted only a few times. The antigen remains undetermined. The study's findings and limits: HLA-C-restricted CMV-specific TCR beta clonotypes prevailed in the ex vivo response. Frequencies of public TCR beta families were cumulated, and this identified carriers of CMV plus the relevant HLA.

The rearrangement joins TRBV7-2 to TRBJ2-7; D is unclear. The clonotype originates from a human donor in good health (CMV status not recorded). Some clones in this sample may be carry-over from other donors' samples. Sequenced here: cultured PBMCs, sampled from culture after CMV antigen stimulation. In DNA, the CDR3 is TGTGCCAGCACCTCCGTAGGGCGGAGAGCCTACGAGCAGTACTTC. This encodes CASTSVGRRAYEQYF.